This record covers a single T cell receptor beta chain. The sample comes from a study of OX40 agonist ivuxolimab in advanced cancers. Sequencing was performed with immunoSEQ multiplex PCR; in TCRdb, only in-frame clones are kept and a portion is missing. The sample lists about 37,000 clones, around 92% occurring once. The V and J ends lost 8 bases and 6 bases, in that order; junction bases with no gene match: 10. Germline lookup yields CDR1 LNHDA and CDR2 SQIVND (reference sequence). The CDR3 runs 14 residues. The sample consisted of CD4+ or CD8+ T cells sorted from blood, taken in a trial of the OX40 agonist ivuxolimab. V gene TRBV19 combines with J gene TRBJ1-5; TRBD1 aligns across 7 bases. The receptor comes from an adult with an advanced solid tumor such as melanoma, head and neck, liver or kidney cancer. The CDR3 loop reads CASGLEGQFQPQHF. The CDR3 DNA is TGTGCCAGTGGCTTAGAGGGACAGTTTCAGCCCCAGCATTTT.